Each of the 25 T cell receptor beta chains below was sequenced from the same sample in a study of Tregs in tolerant kidney transplant recipients. Recipients received nonmyeloablative bone marrow transplants from related graft donors, with transient mixed chimerism. Produced via immunoSEQ multiplex PCR; TCRdb's table is partial and in-frame only. The table includes about 55,000 clones, 91% detected once. The material was CD8+ T cells from blood (PBMCs), obtained 24 months after the transplant. These receptors were taken from a human patient who received a combined kidney and bone marrow transplant. The graft donor may have given rise to some T cells.

The rearrangement uses TRBV30 and TRBJ1-1, with D possibly TRBD1 on 6 matching bases. Germline lookup yields CDR1 GTSNPN and CDR2 SVGIG (reference sequence). V was clipped by 4 bases and J by 5 bases, with 14 bases between them. The CDR3 contains 13 residues. The CDR3 DNA follows: TGTGCCTGGACCAGGGAGGGGGGGACTGAAGCTTTCTTT. It yields the protein CAWTREGGTEAFF.

The chain carries TRBV27 and TRBJ2-1; 12 bases align to TRBD2. Germline assignment: CDR1 MNHEY and CDR2 SMNVEV (reference sequence). This CDR3 has 17 residues. V lost 4 bases, J lost 8 bases, and 12 bases stayed unmatched. The CDR3 sequence is CASSSSSSGRARDEQFF. The DNA of the CDR3 is TGTGCCAGCAGTTCATCCTCTAGCGGGAGGGCCCGTGATGAGCAGTTCTTC.

The chain links TRBV11-3 to TRBJ1-1, with 8 bases identical to TRBD1. The CDR3 loop spans 16 amino acids. The germline V gene encodes CDR1 SGHNT and CDR2 YENEEA. With 5 bases clipped from V and 8 bases from J, the junction kept 16 bases outside the gene matches. The CDR3 reads CASSPLRGSQGVEAFF. The CDR3 DNA follows: TGTGCCAGCAGCCCACTCCGGGGGTCACAGGGGGTGGAAGCTTTCTTT.

About this clone: Compared with germline, one end of the junction differs, possibly owing to a read error. Other nucleotide sequences from this sample produce the same CDR3. The chain is built from TRBV27 and TRBJ2-1; TRBD2 aligns across 7 bases. The CDR3 is made up of 15 amino acids. CDR1 is MNHEY, CDR2 SMNVEV, per germline (reference sequence). The CDR3 nucleotides read TGTGCTAGCAGCCGAGCAGCGGGATCTTACAATGAGCAGTTCTTC. Protein sequence: CASSRAAGSYNEQFF.

The genes are TRBV4-1 and TRBJ2-5; 12 bases match TRBD2. J lost 4 bases, V lost 3 bases, and 9 bases had no gene match. The CDR3 sequence is 17 residues long. CDR1 is MGHRA and CDR2 is YSYEKL in the germline V gene. The CDR3 nucleotides read TGCGCCAGCAGCCACAACACCTCTAGCGGGGGGGGAGAGACCCAGTACTTC. Its translation is CASSHNTSSGGGETQYF.

This clone counts as medium-sized (0.01 to 0.1%). The rearrangement uses TRBV27 and TRBJ1-1; 9 bases fit TRBD1. J gave up 6 bases and V 3 bases, and 5 bases lay outside the gene matches. Germline CDR1 and CDR2: MNHEY and SMNVEV (reference sequence). The CDR3 runs 14 residues. The CDR3 DNA is TGTGCCAGCAGTTTGGGACAGGGTTTATCTGAAGCTTTCTTT. It encodes CASSLGQGLSEAFF.

The V call is TRBV10-3, the J call TRBJ2-3, with 9 nucleotides matching TRBD1. Looked up from germline, CDR1 is ENHRY and CDR2 is SYGVKD. This CDR3 contains 16 residues. V shed 6 bases, J shed 2 bases, and the junction held 9 bases outside the gene matches. CDR3: CAISGPGQGVTDTQYF. CDR3 DNA sequence: TGTGCCATCAGCGGACCGGGACAGGGAGTCACAGATACGCAGTATTTT.

This clone was detected only a few times. V and J are TRBV7-3 and TRBJ2-1; weak D call: TRBD2 (5 bases). The germline V gene encodes CDR1 SGHTA and CDR2 FQGTGA. Trimming stripped 3 bases from V and 5 bases from J, with 17 bases between. The CDR3 covers 16 residues. CDR3 sequence: CASSFPYRTADNEQFF. CDR3 coding DNA: TGTGCCAGCAGCTTTCCTTATCGGACTGCAGACAATGAGCAGTTCTTC.

The V call is TRBV29-1, the J call TRBJ2-3; TRBD1 aligns across 9 bases. Germline V gene data show CDR1 as SQVTM and CDR2 as ANQGSEA. The CDR3 loop spans 14 amino acids. V shed 1 base and J 7 bases; nucleotides not matched to a gene: 6. The chain's CDR3 is CSVEGDRETYTQYF. The CDR3 nucleotides read TGCAGCGTTGAAGGGGACAGGGAGACGTATACGCAGTATTTT.

The chain has TRBV4-3 and TRBJ2-3, with D tentatively TRBD1 (5 bases). Germline-derived CDR1 and CDR2 are LGHNA and YSLEER. The CDR3 contains 16 residues. The V end lost 3 bases, the J end lost 3 bases, and 16 bases lay between the germline ends. DNA for the CDR3: TGCGCCAGCAGCCACTTCTCAAGGGGCGAAACAGATACGCAGTATTTT. This encodes CASSHFSRGETDTQYF.

This rearrangement joins TRBV25-1 to TRBJ1-2; tentatively, D is TRBD1 (6 bases). The CDR3 is made up of 14 amino acids. Between the trimmed V and J ends, which lost 0 bases and 8 bases, there was a span of 13 bases. Germline V lookup: CDR1 MGHDK, CDR2 SYGVNS. In nucleotides, the CDR3 is TGTGCCAGCAGTGAATACGAACAGGGTAAAGGCTACACCTTC. It yields the protein CASSEYEQGKGYTF.

The chain couples TRBV6-5 to TRBJ2-7, with D possibly being TRBD2 (6 bases). The V end was cut by 7 bases, the J end by 5 bases, with 15 bases between. Germline V gene sequence: CDR1 MNHEY, CDR2 SVGAGI. CDR3 length: 13 amino acids. The CDR3 DNA reads TGTGCCAGCATCGGGAGTACGGTTCACGAGCAGTACTTC. It encodes CASIGSTVHEQYF.

This clone occurred a few times. The chain has TRBV7-2 and TRBJ2-7; 8 bases match TRBD2. The germline V gene has CDR1 SGHTA and CDR2 FQGNSA. The J segment lost 7 bases and the V segment lost 5 bases, leaving 10 bases of the junction unmatched. The CDR3 extends over 14 amino acids. The CDR3: CASSTGLGQMEQYF. The CDR3 coding sequence is TGTGCCAGCAGCACGGGACTAGGCCAGATGGAGCAGTACTTC.

The J gene is TRBJ1-1, the V gene TRBV6-5, with 7 bases that match TRBD1. The V gene end was trimmed by 0 bases and the J gene end by 4 bases; junction bases not matched to a gene: 5. The germline CDR1 and CDR2 sequences are MNHEY and SVGAGI. The CDR3 sequence is 15 residues long. CDR3 protein: CASSYSPTGSTEAFF. CDR3 DNA: TGTGCCAGCAGTTACTCCCCGACAGGGAGCACTGAAGCTTTCTTT.

The chain is built from TRBV13 and TRBJ1-1; D ambiguous. The germline CDR1 and CDR2 sequences are PRHDT and FYEKMQ (reference sequence). This CDR3 is 12 amino acids long. The V and J ends lost 5 bases and 7 bases respectively, with 11 bases between them. The CDR3 region is CASSPSPGEAFF. The CDR3 nucleotides read TGTGCCAGCAGCCCCAGTCCGGGTGAAGCTTTCTTT.

This sequence joins TRBV9 and TRBJ1-2; 7 positions match TRBD1. The CDR3 length is 14 residues. Germline lookup yields CDR1 SGDLS and CDR2 YYNGEE. The V and J ends lost 3 bases and 5 bases, in that order; junction bases with no gene match: 7. Here the CDR3 reads CASSATGLRYGYTF. The DNA of the CDR3 is TGTGCCAGCAGCGCGACAGGGTTGCGGTATGGCTACACCTTC.

V and J are TRBV6-1 and TRBJ1-2; D may be TRBD1 (6 bases). This CDR3 contains 15 residues. Germline assignment: CDR1 MNHNS and CDR2 SASEGT. V was pared by 2 bases and J by 8 bases, with 18 bases between. CDR3 residues: CASSEFWAGAEGYTF. In DNA, the CDR3 is TGTGCCAGCAGTGAATTTTGGGCAGGGGCAGAGGGCTACACCTTC.

V is TRBV4-2 and J is TRBJ1-5, with 8 bases fitting TRBD1. The CDR3 sequence is 14 residues long. J was trimmed by 7 bases and V by 2 bases; bases with no gene match: 4. The V gene's germline CDR1 is LGHNA and CDR2 YNFKEQ. The chain's CDR3 is CASSQLQGEQPQHF. The CDR3 nucleotides are TGTGCCAGCAGCCAATTACAGGGGGAGCAGCCCCAGCATTTT.

The chain couples TRBV19 to TRBJ1-1; perhaps TRBD1 as D (6 bases). There are 14 residues in the CDR3. V lost 4 bases and J 6 bases, leaving 15 bases between the germline ends. Per germline, CDR1 LNHDA and CDR2 SQIVND (reference sequence). The CDR3 is CASSSVGGLAEAFF. The DNA for the CDR3 is TGTGCCAGTAGTAGCGTCGGGGGGCTGGCTGAAGCTTTCTTT.

The chain combines TRBV7-3 with TRBJ1-1; D gene uncertain. Trimming left V 5 bases short and J 2 bases short, with 6 bases between. The CDR3 sequence is 12 residues long. The germline V gene has CDR1 SGHTA and CDR2 FQGTGA. This chain's CDR3 is CASSPLNTEAFF. In nucleotides, the CDR3 is TGTGCCAGCAGCCCCCTTAACACTGAAGCTTTCTTT.

This chain joins TRBV7-9 and TRBJ2-7; 8 bases agree with TRBD1. J lost 2 bases, V lost 2 bases, and 2 bases had no gene match. The CDR3 contains 14 residues. Germline loops: CDR1 SEHNR, CDR2 FQNEAQ (reference sequence). This CDR3 reads CASSLTGQAYEQYF. CDR3 DNA: TGTGCCAGCAGCTTAACGGGACAGGCCTACGAGCAGTACTTC.

The CDR3, as DNA: TGTGCCAGCAGCTTTCTCAGGGGGCTTGCGGATGAAGCTTTCTTT. Encoded protein: CASSFLRGLADEAFF. J is TRBJ1-1 and V is TRBV7-8, with 8 positions matching TRBD1. Unmatched junction bases numbered 10, after V lost 3 bases and J lost 7 bases. This CDR3 is built from 15 residues. Germline CDR1 is SGHVS and CDR2 is FQNEAQ.

The chain combines TRBV9 with TRBJ2-1; 8 nucleotides agree with TRBD2. The CDR3 covers 15 residues. Germline V gene data show CDR1 as SGDLS and CDR2 as YYNGEE. V dropped 0 bases and J dropped 6; count of bases not matched to a gene: 5. CDR3 coding DNA: TGTGCCAGCAGCGTAGTTGCGGGAGGATTCAATGAGCAGTTCTTC. Its translation: CASSVVAGGFNEQFF.

This chain links TRBV10-3 with TRBJ1-5; D gene unclear. Germline lookup yields CDR1 ENHRY and CDR2 SYGVKD. The V gene lost 2 bases and the J gene lost 0 bases, with 11 bases spanning the gap. The CDR3 is 16 amino acids. The CDR3 loop is CAISEELIPSNQPQHF. Here the CDR3 DNA reads TGTGCCATCAGTGAGGAGCTTATTCCTAGCAATCAGCCCCAGCATTTT.

The rearrangement uses TRBV7-9 and TRBJ2-7; TRBD2 matches at 7 bases. The CDR3 contains 12 residues. The germline gives CDR1 SEHNR, CDR2 FQNEAQ (reference sequence). V lost 2 bases, J lost 6 bases, and 1 base stayed unmatched. The CDR3 is CASSLWEGEQYF. CDR3 bases: TGTGCCAGCAGCTTATGGGAGGGCGAGCAGTACTTC. Supplemented by reference TRBV7-9 and TRBJ2-7, the full variable domain reads DTGVSQNPRHKITKRGQNVTFRCDPISEHNRLYWYRQTLGQGPEFLTYFQNEAQLEKSRLLSDRFSAERPKGSFSTLEIQRTEQGDSAMYLCASSLWEGEQYFGPGTRLTVT.